The 10 T cell receptor beta chains listed next were all sequenced from one sample in a study of OX40 agonist ivuxolimab in advanced cancers. Method: immunoSEQ multiplex PCR; TCRdb's copy keeps in-frame clones and lacks some. The sample contains tens of thousands of clones, 85% to 95% of which appear only once. The material sequenced was CD4+ or CD8+ T cells sorted from blood, taken in a trial of the OX40 agonist ivuxolimab. All receptors come from an adult with an advanced solid tumor such as melanoma, head and neck, liver or kidney cancer.

This rearrangement joins TRBV19 to TRBJ1-1; D uncertain. Germline V gives CDR1 LNHDA, CDR2 SQIVND (reference sequence). V lost 3 bases and J 4 bases, leaving 9 bases between the germline ends. This CDR3 has 13 residues. The CDR3 sequence: CASSIGSLTEAFF. CDR3 nucleotide sequence: TGTGCCAGTAGTATCGGGAGCCTCACTGAAGCTTTCTTT.

The rearrangement links TRBV4-1 to TRBJ2-7, with 8 bases fitting TRBD2. The CDR3 has 16 amino acids. Germline V gives CDR1 MGHRA, CDR2 YSYEKL. V shed 4 bases, J shed 1 base, and the junction held 9 bases outside the gene matches. The CDR3 loop is CASSPEASGLSYEQYF. CDR3 DNA sequence: TGCGCCAGCAGCCCCGAGGCTAGCGGGTTGTCCTACGAGCAGTACTTC.

V gene TRBV6-1 combines with J gene TRBJ1-6; D call uncertain. The CDR3 covers 13 residues. The ends were cut back, 10 bases at V and 10 bases at J, with 17 bases in the middle. Germline V gene data show CDR1 as MNHNS and CDR2 as SASEGT. DNA of the CDR3: TGTGCCACTATCCGGTATGAGGGCTCACCCCTCCACTTT. Translated: CATIRYEGSPLHF.

V usage is TRBV6-5 and J usage is TRBJ2-7; no clear D. Trimming left V 6 bases short and J 3 bases short, with 18 bases between. CDR1 MNHEY and CDR2 SVGAGI come from the germline V gene. The CDR3 contains 15 residues. CDR3: CASSLTPGSFYEQYF. The CDR3 DNA follows: TGTGCCAGCAGCCTCACTCCGGGCTCCTTCTACGAGCAGTACTTC.

This clone was seen only once. The chain couples TRBV27 to TRBJ2-7; perhaps TRBD2 as D (7 bases). CDR3 length equals 13 residues. Germline V gene sequence: CDR1 MNHEY, CDR2 SMNVEV (reference sequence). The germline V and J ends were trimmed by 5 bases and 1 base, with 9 bases remaining between them. CDR3 sequence: CASSGGASYEQYF. The DNA for the CDR3 is TGTGCCAGCAGTGGGGGGGCGTCCTACGAGCAGTACTTC.

The chain couples TRBV19 to TRBJ2-3, with 9 bases aligning to TRBD1. The germline CDR1 and CDR2 sequences are LNHDA and SQIVND (reference sequence). The J segment lost 5 bases and the V segment lost 6 bases, leaving 9 bases of the junction unmatched. The CDR3 spans 15 residues. CDR3 nucleotides: TGTGCCAGTAGAAACCGGGACAGGGCGGAAGATACGCAGTATTTT. Translating gives CASRNRDRAEDTQYF.

The chain joins TRBV7-9 to TRBJ2-2, with TRBD1 matching over 11 bases. V shed 4 bases, J shed 6 bases, and the junction held 7 bases outside the gene matches. CDR3 length: 16 amino acids. Germline V gene lookup returns CDR1 SEHNR and CDR2 FQNEAQ (reference sequence). Written as DNA, the CDR3 is TGTGCCAGCAGCTGGGGACAGGGGGAATATGCCGGGGAGCTGTTTTTT. Translated, it gives CASSWGQGEYAGELFF.

The chain combines TRBV9 with TRBJ2-3, with unresolved D. CDR3 length equals 14 residues. CDR1 and CDR2 from the germline V gene are SGDLS and YYNGEE. V lost 2 bases and J 0 bases, leaving 7 bases between the germline ends. The CDR3 loop is CASSVLSSTDTQYF. The CDR3 DNA sequence: TGTGCCAGCAGCGTCTTAAGTAGCACAGATACGCAGTATTTT.

With regard to this clone: The sample holds other DNA sequences that translate to the same CDR3. The chain links TRBV19 to TRBJ1-1; no clear D gene. The V end lost 1 base, the J end lost 1 base, and 4 bases lay between the germline ends. Per germline, CDR1 LNHDA and CDR2 SQIVND (reference sequence). The CDR3 has 13 amino acids. Here the CDR3 DNA reads TGTGCCAGTAGTATAGGTACGAACACTGAAGCTTTCTTT. Protein product: CASSIGTNTEAFF.

The genes are TRBV7-9 and TRBJ2-5; D remains unclear. Germline CDR1 and CDR2: SEHNR and FQNEAQ (reference sequence). The CDR3 is made up of 14 amino acids. V was cut by 7 bases and J by 2 bases, with 14 bases left in between. CDR3 sequence reads: CASTLDGIQETQYF. The CDR3 nucleotides read TGTGCCAGCACTTTGGATGGGATACAAGAGACCCAGTACTTC.